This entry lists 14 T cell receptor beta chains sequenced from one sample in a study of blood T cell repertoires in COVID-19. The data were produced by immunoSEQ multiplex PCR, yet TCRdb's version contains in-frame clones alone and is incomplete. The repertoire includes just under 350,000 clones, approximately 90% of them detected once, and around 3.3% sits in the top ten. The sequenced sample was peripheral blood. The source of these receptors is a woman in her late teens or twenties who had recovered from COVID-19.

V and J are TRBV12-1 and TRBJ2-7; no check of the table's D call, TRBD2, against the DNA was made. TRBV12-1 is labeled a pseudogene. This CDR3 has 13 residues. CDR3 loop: CATPALADYEQYV. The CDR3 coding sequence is TGTGCCACCCCGGCCCTAGCGGATTACGAGCAGTACGTC.

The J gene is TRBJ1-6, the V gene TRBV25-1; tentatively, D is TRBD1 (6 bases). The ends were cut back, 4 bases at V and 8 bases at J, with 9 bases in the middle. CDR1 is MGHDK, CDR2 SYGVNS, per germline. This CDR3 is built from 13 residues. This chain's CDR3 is CASSGTVYSPLHF. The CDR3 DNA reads TGTGCCAGCAGTGGGACAGTGTATTCACCCCTCCACTTT.

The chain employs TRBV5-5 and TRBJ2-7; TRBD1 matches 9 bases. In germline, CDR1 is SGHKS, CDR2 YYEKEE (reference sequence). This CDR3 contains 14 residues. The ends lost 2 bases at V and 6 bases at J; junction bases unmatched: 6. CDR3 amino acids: CASSLPGQGGEQYV. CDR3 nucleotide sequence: TGTGCCAGCAGCTTACCGGGACAGGGTGGCGAGCAGTACGTC.

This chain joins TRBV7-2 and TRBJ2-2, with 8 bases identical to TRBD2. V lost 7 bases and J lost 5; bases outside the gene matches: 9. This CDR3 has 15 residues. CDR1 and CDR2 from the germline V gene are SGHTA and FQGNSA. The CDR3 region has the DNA TGTGCCAGCATGGTCGGGAGGGCCGGGACCGGGGAGCTGTTTTTT. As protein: CASMVGRAGTGELFF. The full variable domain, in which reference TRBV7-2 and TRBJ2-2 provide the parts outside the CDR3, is GAGVSQSPSNKVTEKGKDVELRCDPISGHTALYWYRQSLGQGLEFLIYFQGNSAPDKSGLPSDRFSAERTGGSVSTLTIQRTQQEDSAVYLCASMVGRAGTGELFFGEGSRLTVL.

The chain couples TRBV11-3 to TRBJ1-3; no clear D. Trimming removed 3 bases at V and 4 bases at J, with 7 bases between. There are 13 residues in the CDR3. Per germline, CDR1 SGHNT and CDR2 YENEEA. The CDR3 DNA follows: TGTGCCAGCAGCTTGAGGGTGGGAAACACCATATATTTT. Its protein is CASSLRVGNTIYF. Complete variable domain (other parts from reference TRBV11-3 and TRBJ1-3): EAGVVQSPRYKIIEKKQPVAFWCNPISGHNTLYWYLQNLGQGPELLIRYENEEAVDDSQLPKDRFSAERLKGVDSTLKIQPAELGDSAVYLCASSLRVGNTIYFGEGSWLTVV.

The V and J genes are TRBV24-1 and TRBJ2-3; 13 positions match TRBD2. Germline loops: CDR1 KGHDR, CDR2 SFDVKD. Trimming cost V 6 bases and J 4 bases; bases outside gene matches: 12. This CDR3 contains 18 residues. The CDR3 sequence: CATSSRDRGLAGPDTQYF. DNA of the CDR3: TGTGCCACCAGTTCCCGGGACAGGGGACTAGCGGGACCAGATACGCAGTATTTT.

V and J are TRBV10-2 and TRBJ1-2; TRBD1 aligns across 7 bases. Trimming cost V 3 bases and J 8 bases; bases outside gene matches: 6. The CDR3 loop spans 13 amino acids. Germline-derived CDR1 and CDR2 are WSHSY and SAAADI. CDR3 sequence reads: CASSEGGAGGYTF. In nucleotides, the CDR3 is TGCGCCAGCAGTGAAGGGGGCGCGGGAGGCTACACCTTC.

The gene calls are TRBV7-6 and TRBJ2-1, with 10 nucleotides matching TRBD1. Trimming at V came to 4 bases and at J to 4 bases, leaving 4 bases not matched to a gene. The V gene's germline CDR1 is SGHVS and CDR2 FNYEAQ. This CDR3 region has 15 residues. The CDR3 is CASSSGTGAYNEQFF. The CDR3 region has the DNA TGTGCCAGCAGCTCAGGGACAGGGGCTTACAATGAGCAGTTCTTC.

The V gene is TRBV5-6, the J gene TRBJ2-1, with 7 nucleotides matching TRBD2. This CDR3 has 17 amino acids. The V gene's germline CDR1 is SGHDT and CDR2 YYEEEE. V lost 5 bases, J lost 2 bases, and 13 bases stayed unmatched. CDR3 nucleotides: TGTGCCAGCAGTTCCTGGGGCGGGAGCGACCCCTACAATGAGCAGTTCTTC. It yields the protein CASSSWGGSDPYNEQFF.

The chain's CDR3 is CASSVEGFGNTIYF. The CDR3 DNA follows: TGTGCCAGCAGTGTGGAGGGGTTCGGAAACACCATATATTTT. The chain links TRBV2 to TRBJ1-3; possible D gene TRBD1, 5 bases. Germline CDR1 SNHLY, CDR2 FYNNEI. The CDR3 has 14 amino acids. Trimming removed 4 bases at V and 4 bases at J, with 11 bases between.

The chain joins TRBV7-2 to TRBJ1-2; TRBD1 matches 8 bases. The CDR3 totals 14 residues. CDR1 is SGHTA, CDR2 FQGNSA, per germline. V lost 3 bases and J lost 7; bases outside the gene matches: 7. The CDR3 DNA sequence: TGTGCCAGCAGCTTCCGGACAGGGCTTCGTGGCTACACCTTC. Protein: CASSFRTGLRGYTF.

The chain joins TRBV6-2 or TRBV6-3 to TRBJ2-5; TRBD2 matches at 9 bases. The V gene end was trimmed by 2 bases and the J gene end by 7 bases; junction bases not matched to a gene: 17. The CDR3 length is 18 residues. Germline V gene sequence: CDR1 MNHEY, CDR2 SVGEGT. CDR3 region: CASSYAEVSGRAQGTQYF. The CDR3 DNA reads TGTGCCAGCAGTTACGCTGAGGTTAGCGGGAGAGCCCAGGGGACCCAGTACTTC.

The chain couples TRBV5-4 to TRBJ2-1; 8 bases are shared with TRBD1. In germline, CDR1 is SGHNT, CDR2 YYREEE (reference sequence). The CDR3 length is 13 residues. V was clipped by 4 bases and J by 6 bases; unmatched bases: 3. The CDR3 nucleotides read TGTGCCAGCAGCAGAGGGACAGGCAATGAGCAGTTCTTC. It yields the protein CASSRGTGNEQFF.

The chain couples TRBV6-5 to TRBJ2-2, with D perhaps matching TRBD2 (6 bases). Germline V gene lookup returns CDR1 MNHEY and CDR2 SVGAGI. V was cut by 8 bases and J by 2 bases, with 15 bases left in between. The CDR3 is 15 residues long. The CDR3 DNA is TGTGCCAGCCGCCCGACGGGAGCAAACACCGGGGAGCTGTTTTTT. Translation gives CASRPTGANTGELFF.